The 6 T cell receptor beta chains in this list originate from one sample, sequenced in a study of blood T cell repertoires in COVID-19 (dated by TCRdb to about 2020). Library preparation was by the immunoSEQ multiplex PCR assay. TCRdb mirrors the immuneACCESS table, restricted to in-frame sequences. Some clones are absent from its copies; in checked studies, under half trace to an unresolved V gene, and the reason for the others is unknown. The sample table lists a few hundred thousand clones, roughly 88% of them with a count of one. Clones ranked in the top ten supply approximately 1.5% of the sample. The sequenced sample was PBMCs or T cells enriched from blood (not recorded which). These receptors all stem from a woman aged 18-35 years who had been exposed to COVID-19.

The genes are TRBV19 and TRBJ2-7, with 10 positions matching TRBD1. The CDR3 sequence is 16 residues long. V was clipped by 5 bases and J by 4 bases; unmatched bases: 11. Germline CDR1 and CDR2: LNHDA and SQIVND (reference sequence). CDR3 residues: CASSAIPGTGDYEQYF. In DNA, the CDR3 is TGTGCCAGTAGTGCGATACCCGGGACAGGGGATTACGAGCAGTACTTC.

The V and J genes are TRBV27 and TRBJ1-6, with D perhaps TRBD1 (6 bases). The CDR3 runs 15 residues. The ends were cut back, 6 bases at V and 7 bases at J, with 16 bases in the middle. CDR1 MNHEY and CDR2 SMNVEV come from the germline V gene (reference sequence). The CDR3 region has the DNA TGTGCCAGCAGCCTCAGAGGGGGTATGAATTCACCCCTCCACTTT. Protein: CASSLRGGMNSPLHF.

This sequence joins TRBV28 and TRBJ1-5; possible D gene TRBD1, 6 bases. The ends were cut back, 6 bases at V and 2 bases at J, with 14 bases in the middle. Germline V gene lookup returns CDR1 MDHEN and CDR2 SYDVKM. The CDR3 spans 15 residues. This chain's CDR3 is CASRLQGSGNQPQHF. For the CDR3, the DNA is TGTGCCAGCAGGTTACAGGGTTCCGGCAATCAGCCCCAGCATTTT.

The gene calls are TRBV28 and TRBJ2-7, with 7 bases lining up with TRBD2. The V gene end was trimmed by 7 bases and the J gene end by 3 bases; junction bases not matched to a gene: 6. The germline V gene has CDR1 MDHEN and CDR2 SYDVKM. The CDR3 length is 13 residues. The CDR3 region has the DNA TGTGCCAGCAATGCGGGGGACGGCTACGAGCAGTACTTC. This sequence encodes CASNAGDGYEQYF.

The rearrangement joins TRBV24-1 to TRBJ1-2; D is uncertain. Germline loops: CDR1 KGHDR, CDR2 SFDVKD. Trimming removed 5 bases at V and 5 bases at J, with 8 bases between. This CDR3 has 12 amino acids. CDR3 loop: CATSGNKYGYTF. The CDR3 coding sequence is TGTGCCACCAGTGGTAACAAGTATGGCTACACCTTC.

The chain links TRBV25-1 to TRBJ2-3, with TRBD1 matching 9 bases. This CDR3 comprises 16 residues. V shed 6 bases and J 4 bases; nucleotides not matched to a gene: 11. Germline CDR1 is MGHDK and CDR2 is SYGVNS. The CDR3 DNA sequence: TGTGCCAGCAGCCAGAGGACAGGGGTGGCCGCAGATACGCAGTATTTT. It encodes CASSQRTGVAADTQYF. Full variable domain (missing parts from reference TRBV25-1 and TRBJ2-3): EADIYQTPRYLVIGTGKKITLECSQTMGHDKMYWYQQDPGMELHLIHYSYGVNSTEKGDLSSESTVSRIRTEHFPLTLESARPSHTSQYLCASSQRTGVAADTQYFGPGTRLTVL.